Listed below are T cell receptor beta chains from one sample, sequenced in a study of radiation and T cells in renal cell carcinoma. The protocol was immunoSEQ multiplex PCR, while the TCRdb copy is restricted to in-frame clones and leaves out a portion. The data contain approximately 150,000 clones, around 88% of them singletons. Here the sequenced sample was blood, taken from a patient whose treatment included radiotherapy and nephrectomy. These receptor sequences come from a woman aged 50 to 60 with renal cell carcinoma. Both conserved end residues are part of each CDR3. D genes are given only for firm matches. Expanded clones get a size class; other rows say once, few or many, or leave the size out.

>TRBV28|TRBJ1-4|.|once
CASSPTGHEKLFF
TGTGCCAGCAGTCCTACAGGGCATGAAAAACTGTTTTTT
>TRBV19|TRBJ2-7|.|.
CASSMAGFSYEQYF
TGTGCCAGTAGTATGGCGGGATTTTCCTACGAGCAGTACTTC
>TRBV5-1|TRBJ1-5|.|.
CASSLEGLGNQPQHF
TGCGCCAGCAGCTTGGAGGGATTGGGCAATCAGCCCCAGCATTTT
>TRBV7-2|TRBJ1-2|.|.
CASTPAAGTNYGYTF
TGTGCCAGCACCCCAGCGGCGGGAACTAACTATGGCTACACCTTC
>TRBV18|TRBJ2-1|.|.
CASSPVPNSYNEQFF
TGTGCCAGCTCCCCCGTACCAAACTCCTACAATGAGCAGTTCTTC
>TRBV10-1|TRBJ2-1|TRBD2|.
CASSDLGLAERGSYNEQFF
TGCGCCAGCAGTGACCTGGGACTAGCGGAGAGAGGCTCCTACAATGAGCAGTTCTTC
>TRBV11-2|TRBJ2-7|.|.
CASSLGLRRAYEQYF
TGTGCCAGCAGCTTAGGCCTCAGGAGGGCCTACGAGCAGTACTTC
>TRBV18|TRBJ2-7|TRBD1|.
CASSPRLEQGVTYEQYF
TGTGCCAGCTCACCAAGATTGGAACAGGGGGTTACCTACGAGCAGTACTTC
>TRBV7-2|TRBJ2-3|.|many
CASSLAQGSRDTQYF
TGTGCCAGCAGCTTAGCGCAGGGGTCGAGAGATACGCAGTATTTT
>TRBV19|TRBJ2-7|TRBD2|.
CASSTTRRGREGEQYF
TGTGCCAGTAGTACCACACGTCGCGGGAGGGAAGGAGAGCAGTACTTC
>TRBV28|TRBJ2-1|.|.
CASSSPDEQFF
TGTGCCAGCAGCTCTCCAGATGAGCAGTTCTTC
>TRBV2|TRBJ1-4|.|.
CASGRGYEKLFF
TGTGCCAGCGGACGGGGTTATGAAAAACTGTTTTTT
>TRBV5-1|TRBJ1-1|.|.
CASSGSNTEAFF
TGCGCCAGCAGCGGTAGTAACACTGAAGCTTTCTTT
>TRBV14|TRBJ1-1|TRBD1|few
CASSPQGGNTEAFF
TGTGCCAGCAGCCCCCAGGGGGGGAACACTGAAGCTTTCTTT
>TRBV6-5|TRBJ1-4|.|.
CASSYSLGGGDEKLFF
TGTGCCAGCAGTTACTCCCTCGGGGGAGGGGATGAAAAACTGTTTTTT
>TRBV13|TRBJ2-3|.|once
CASSSHRVDTQYF
TGTGCCAGCAGCTCACACAGGGTAGATACGCAGTATTTT
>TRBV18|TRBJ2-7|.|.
CASSPLQGANYEQYF
TGTGCCAGCTCACCACTCCAGGGAGCAAACTACGAGCAGTACTTC
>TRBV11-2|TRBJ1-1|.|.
CASSLDLGSGLTFF
TGTGCCAGCAGCTTAGATTTAGGCTCGGGGTTAACTTTCTTT
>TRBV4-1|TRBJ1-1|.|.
CASSQEETSEAFF
TGCGCCAGCAGCCAAGAAGAAACCTCTGAAGCTTTCTTT
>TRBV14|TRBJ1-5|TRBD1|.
CAGSDRGNQPQHF
TGTGCCGGATCAGACAGGGGCAATCAGCCCCAGCATTTT
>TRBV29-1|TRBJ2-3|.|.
CSVVEDTQYF
TGCAGCGTTGTCGAAGATACGCAGTATTTT
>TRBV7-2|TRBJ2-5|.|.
CASSLGSQETQYF
TGTGCCAGCAGCTTAGGAAGTCAAGAGACCCAGTACTTC
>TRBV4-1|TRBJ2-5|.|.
CASSQGGSRAETQYF
TGCGCCAGCAGCCAGGGTGGGAGCAGGGCAGAGACCCAGTACTTC